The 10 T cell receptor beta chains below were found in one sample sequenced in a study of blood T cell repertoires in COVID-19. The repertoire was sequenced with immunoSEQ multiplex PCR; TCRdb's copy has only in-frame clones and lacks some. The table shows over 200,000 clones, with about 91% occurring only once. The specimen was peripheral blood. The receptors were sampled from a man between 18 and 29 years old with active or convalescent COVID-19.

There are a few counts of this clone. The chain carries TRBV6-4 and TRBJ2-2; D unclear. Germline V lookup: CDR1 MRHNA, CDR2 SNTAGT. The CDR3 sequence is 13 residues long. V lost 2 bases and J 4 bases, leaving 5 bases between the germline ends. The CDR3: CASSDTSTGELFF. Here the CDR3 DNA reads TGTGCCAGCAGTGACACAAGCACCGGGGAGCTGTTTTTT.

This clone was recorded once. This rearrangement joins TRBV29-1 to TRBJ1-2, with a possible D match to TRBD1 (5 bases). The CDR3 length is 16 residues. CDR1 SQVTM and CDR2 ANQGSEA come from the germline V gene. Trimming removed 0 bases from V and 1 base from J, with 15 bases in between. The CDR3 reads CSVEDLGPLFNYGYTF. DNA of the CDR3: TGCAGCGTTGAAGATCTGGGGCCGCTTTTTAACTATGGCTACACCTTC.

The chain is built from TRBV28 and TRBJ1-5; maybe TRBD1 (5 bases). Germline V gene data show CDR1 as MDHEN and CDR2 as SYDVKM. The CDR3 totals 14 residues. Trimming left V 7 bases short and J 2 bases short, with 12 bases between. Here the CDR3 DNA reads TGTGCCAGCACTTGGGGGGGAGGCAATCAGCCCCAGCATTTT. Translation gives CASTWGGGNQPQHF.

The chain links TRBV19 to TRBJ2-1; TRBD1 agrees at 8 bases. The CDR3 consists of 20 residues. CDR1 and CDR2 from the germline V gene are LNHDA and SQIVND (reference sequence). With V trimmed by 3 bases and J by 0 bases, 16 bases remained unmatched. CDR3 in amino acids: CASSISGRDRFASSYNEQFF. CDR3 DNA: TGTGCCAGTAGTATCTCTGGCCGGGACAGGTTCGCCAGCTCCTACAATGAGCAGTTCTTC.

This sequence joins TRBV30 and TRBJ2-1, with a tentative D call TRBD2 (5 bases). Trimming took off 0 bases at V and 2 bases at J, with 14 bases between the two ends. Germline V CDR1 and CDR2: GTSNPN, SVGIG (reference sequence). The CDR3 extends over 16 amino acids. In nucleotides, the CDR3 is TGTGCCTGGAGTGTACTGGTAACCGGGACCTACAATGAGCAGTTCTTC. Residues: CAWSVLVTGTYNEQFF.

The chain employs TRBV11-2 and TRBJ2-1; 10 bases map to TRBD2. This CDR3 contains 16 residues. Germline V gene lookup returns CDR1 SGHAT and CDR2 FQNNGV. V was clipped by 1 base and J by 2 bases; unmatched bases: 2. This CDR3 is CASSLGTSGAYNEQFF. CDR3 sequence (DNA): TGTGCCAGCAGCTTAGGGACTAGCGGAGCCTACAATGAGCAGTTCTTC. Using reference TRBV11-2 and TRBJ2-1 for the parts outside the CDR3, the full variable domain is EAGVAQSPRYKIIEKRQSVAFWCNPISGHATLYWYQQILGQGPKLLIQFQNNGVVDDSQLPKDRFSAERLKGVDSTLKIQPAKLEDSAVYLCASSLGTSGAYNEQFFGPGTRLTVL.

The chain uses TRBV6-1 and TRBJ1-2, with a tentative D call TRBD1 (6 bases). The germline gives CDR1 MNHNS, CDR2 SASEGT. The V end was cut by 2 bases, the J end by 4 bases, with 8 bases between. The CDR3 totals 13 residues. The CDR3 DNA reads TGTGCCAGCAGTGAACAACAGGGCTATGGCTACACCTTC. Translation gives CASSEQQGYGYTF.

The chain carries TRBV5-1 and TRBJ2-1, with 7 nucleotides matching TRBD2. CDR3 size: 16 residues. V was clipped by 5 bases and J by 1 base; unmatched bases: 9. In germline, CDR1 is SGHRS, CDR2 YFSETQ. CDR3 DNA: TGCGCCAGCAGGAATGGGGGTAGCGGGTCCTACAATGAGCAGTTCTTC. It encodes CASRNGGSGSYNEQFF.

The CDR3 loop reads CASSQGTSEPYYNEQFF. The CDR3 DNA is TGTGCCAGCAGCCAGGGGACTAGCGAACCTTACTACAATGAGCAGTTCTTC. This chain links TRBV4-2 with TRBJ2-1; TRBD2 matches 10 bases. The germline V gene has CDR1 LGHNA and CDR2 YNFKEQ. V shed 3 bases, J shed 3 bases, and the junction held 8 bases outside the gene matches. The CDR3 runs to 17 residues.

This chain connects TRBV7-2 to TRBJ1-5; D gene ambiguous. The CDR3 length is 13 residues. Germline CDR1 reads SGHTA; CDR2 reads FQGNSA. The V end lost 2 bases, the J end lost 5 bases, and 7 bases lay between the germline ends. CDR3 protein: CASSLIGDQPQHF. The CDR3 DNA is TGTGCCAGCAGCTTAATCGGGGATCAGCCCCAGCATTTT.